This T cell receptor (beta chain) stems from a study of PD-1 blockade in classical Hodgkin lymphoma. Regarding the study as a whole: Exclusion removed patients who began nivolumab under 1 year after ASCT. Patients with a complete response exhibited baseline diversity comparable to newly diagnosed patients. Unlike CD8+ TCR diversity, which did not rise significantly by C4D1, CD4+ TCR diversity did.

Data came from immunoSEQ multiplex PCR; TCRdb stores just in-frame clones and leaves some out. This table holds 95,000 to 100,000 clones, 75% to 90% found once. Remarks on this clone: The antigen remains unidentified.

All patients experienced relapse after autologous stem cell transplantation, and brentuximab vedotin exposure was variable. Classification of best responses gave complete response, partial response or progressive disease. The specimen comprised peripheral blood mononuclear cells (PBMCs), sampled before the second cycle of nivolumab. This clonotype originated in a human donor with classical Hodgkin lymphoma.

The DNA of the CDR3 is TGTGCCAGCAGCGGGGACTACGAGCAGTACTTC. This codes for CASSGDYEQYF. This chain connects TRBV7-6 to TRBJ2-7; D is ambiguous. Trimming removed 5 bases from V and 3 bases from J, with 5 bases in between. Germline assignment: CDR1 SGHVS and CDR2 FNYEAQ. The CDR3 loop spans 11 amino acids.